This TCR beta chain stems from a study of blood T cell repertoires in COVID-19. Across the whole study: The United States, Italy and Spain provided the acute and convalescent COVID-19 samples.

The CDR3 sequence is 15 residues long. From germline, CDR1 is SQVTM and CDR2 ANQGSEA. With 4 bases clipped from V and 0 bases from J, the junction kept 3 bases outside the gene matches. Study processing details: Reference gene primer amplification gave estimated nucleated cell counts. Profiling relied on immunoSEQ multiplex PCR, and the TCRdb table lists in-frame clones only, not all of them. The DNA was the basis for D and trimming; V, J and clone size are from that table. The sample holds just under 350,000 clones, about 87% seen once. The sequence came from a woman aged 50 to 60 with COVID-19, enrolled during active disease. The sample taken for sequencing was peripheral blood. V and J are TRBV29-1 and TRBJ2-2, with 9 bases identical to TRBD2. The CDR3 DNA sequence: TGCAGCGTTGTTACTAGCGGGTCGAACACCGGGGAGCTGTTTTTT. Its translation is CSVVTSGSNTGELFF.